Below, 16 T cell receptor beta chains from the same sample are listed, as sequenced in a study of T cells in women clearing cervical HPV infection. Sequencing used immunoSEQ multiplex PCR; TCRdb keeps in-frame clones, though not all of them. The specimen's table records roughly 35,000 clones. The sample comprised blood buffy coat. The source of these receptors is a woman aged 18 to 75 with a cervical HPV16 infection that either progressed to CIN3+ or cleared (not recorded which).

About this clone: The read falls 3 residues short of the CDR3 end, and the missing part is taken from the germline J gene. V is TRBV18 and J is TRBJ2-5, with a tentative D call TRBD1 (8 bases). Trimming removed 3 bases at V and 4 bases at J, with 15 bases between. The CDR3 covers 15 residues. Per the germline V gene, CDR1 is KGHSH and CDR2 is LQKENI. CDR3 DNA, as far as it was read: TGTGCCAGCTCACCCACGACAGGGGAGGGAGAGACC. The encoded protein is CASSPTTGEGET. The whole CDR3 sequence reads CASSPTTGEGETQYF.

Turning to this clone: Read data end 3 residues before the CDR3 end; the end is taken from the germline J gene. The V call is TRBV7-3, the J call TRBJ2-5; 11 bases map to TRBD2. This CDR3 comprises 17 residues. CDR1 and CDR2 (germline): SGHTA, FQGTGA. Unmatched junction bases numbered 9, after V lost 5 bases and J lost 1 base. The CDR3 region is CASSSGTSGPSQETQYF. The sequenced part of the CDR3 DNA is TGTGCCAGCAGCAGCGGGACTAGCGGACCAAGCCAAGAGACC.

CDR3 protein: CSASQGWYEQYF. The sequenced CDR3 bases are TGCAGTGCTAGCCAGGGGTGGTACGAG. The chain employs TRBV20-1 and TRBJ2-7, with a possible D match to TRBD1 (6 bases). Read coverage stops 3 residues before the CDR3 terminus; the germline J gene supplies the remainder. Germline V gene sequence: CDR1 DFQATT, CDR2 SNEGSKA (reference sequence). There are 12 residues in the CDR3. V was trimmed by 3 bases and J by 4 bases, leaving 10 bases between them.

A word on this clone: Sequencing ends 3 residues short of the CDR3 end; the germline J gene provides the rest. V and J are TRBV7-9 and TRBJ1-4; 7 nucleotides line up with TRBD1. The germline CDR1 and CDR2 sequences are SEHNR and FQNEAQ (reference sequence). This CDR3 spans 15 amino acids. This chain's CDR3 is CASSLTGQPNSPLFF. The sequenced part of the CDR3 DNA is TGTGCCAGCAGCTTAACGGGACAGCCAAATTCACCA. Full variable domain (remainder filled in from reference TRBV7-9 and TRBJ1-4): DTGVSQNPRHKITKRGQNVTFRCDPISEHNRLYWYRQTLGQGPEFLTYFQNEAQLEKSRLLSDRFSAERPKGSFSTLEIQRTEQGDSAMYLCASSLTGQPNSPLFFGSGTQLSVL.

On this clone itself: The CDR3 end is not reached by the read, which stops 3 residues before it; the germline J gene fills it in. J is TRBJ1-1 and V is TRBV7-9, with TRBD1 as a possible D gene (6 bases). The CDR3 loop spans 15 amino acids. Germline CDR1 and CDR2: SEHNR and FQNEAQ (reference sequence). V was trimmed by 1 base and J by 3 bases, leaving 12 bases between them. Partial CDR3 DNA: TGTGCCAGCAGCTTAGGTAGAGGGGGGGACACTGAA. Protein product: CASSLGRGGDTE. The whole CDR3 is CASSLGRGGDTEAFF.

With regard to this clone: The CDR3 extends 3 residues past the end of the read, so its final part is completed from the germline J gene. The chain combines TRBV18 with TRBJ2-7, with 11 positions matching TRBD2. Per the germline V gene, CDR1 is KGHSH and CDR2 is LQKENI. The junction had 10 bases not matched to a gene; V was cut back by 1 base and J by 2 bases. CDR3 length: 18 residues. The CDR3 bases that were read are TGTGCCAGCTCACCACTTAGACTGGGGACTAGCGGCCCCTACGAG. It specifies CASSPLRLGTSGPYE. The CDR3 in its entirety is CASSPLRLGTSGPYEQYF. Variable domain in full (rest from reference TRBV18 and TRBJ2-7): NAGVMQNPRHLVRRRGQEARLRCSPMKGHSHVYWYRQLPEEGLKFMVYLQKENIIDESGMPKERFSAEFPKEGPSILRIQQVVRGDSAAYFCASSPLRLGTSGPYEQYFGPGTRLTVT.

Details on this clone: The read terminates 3 residues ahead of where the CDR3 ends, so the germline J gene completes it. The J gene is TRBJ2-7, the V gene TRBV7-8; 8 nucleotides match TRBD2. CDR1 and CDR2 (germline): SGHVS, FQNEAQ. The CDR3 sequence is 16 residues long. V lost 0 bases and J lost 2; bases outside the gene matches: 6. The CDR3 is CASSLAEAGGPYEQYF. The CDR3 bases that were read are TGTGCCAGCAGCTTAGCGGAGGCGGGAGGCCCCTACGAG.

Concerning this clone: The CDR3 is cut off 3 residues early in the read; its end comes from the germline J gene. The rearrangement links TRBV28 to TRBJ2-1, with D possibly being TRBD1 (5 bases). Trimming stripped 6 bases from V and 0 bases from J, with 18 bases between. CDR1 is MDHEN, CDR2 SYDVKM, per germline. The CDR3 is 17 residues long. CDR3 bases read: TGTGCCAGCAGCTCCTTTGCAGGGCAGAGCTCCTACAATGAG. It yields the protein CASSSFAGQSSYNE. The entire CDR3 reads CASSSFAGQSSYNEQFF.

A note on this clone: The CDR3 end lies 3 residues beyond the end of the read and is filled in from the germline J gene. The chain employs TRBV6-2 or TRBV6-3 and TRBJ2-1; 7 positions agree with TRBD1. The CDR3 runs 15 residues. The trim removed 6 bases at V and 7 bases at J, leaving 12 bases unmatched. Germline CDR1 reads MNHEY; CDR2 reads SVGEGT. CDR3 DNA (partial): TGTGCCAGCAGCGAGCCCGAGACAGGGTTTAATGAG. Translated: CASSEPETGFNE. The full CDR3 is CASSEPETGFNEQFF.

Concerning this clone itself: The read gets to within 3 residues of the CDR3 end, and the germline J gene fills in the rest. The chain joins TRBV12-5 to TRBJ1-4; D perhaps matches TRBD1 (6 bases). Deletions cut 9 bases from V and 2 bases from J, with 10 bases between. The CDR3 runs to 13 residues. CDR1 is LGHNT and CDR2 is FRNRAP in the germline V gene. Here the CDR3 reads CASSQGTNEKLFF. CDR3 DNA, as far as it was read: TGTGCTAGCTCGCAGGGGACTAATGAAAAA.

Regarding this clone: The read falls 3 residues short of the CDR3 end, and the missing part is taken from the germline J gene. J is TRBJ2-3 and V is TRBV5-1; 10 positions agree with TRBD2. The CDR3 loop spans 16 amino acids. With V trimmed by 4 bases and J by 1 base, 6 bases remained unmatched. Germline lookup yields CDR1 SGHRS and CDR2 YFSETQ. CDR3: CASSVALAGGTDTQYF. The covered CDR3 bases are TGCGCCAGCAGCGTGGCCCTAGCGGGAGGCACAGATACG.

A word on this clone: The read comes to an end 3 residues before the CDR3 does, leaving the germline J gene to fill in the end. The rearrangement uses TRBV23-1 and TRBJ2-3, with TRBD1 matching over 7 bases. TRBV23-1 is treated as an ORF (open reading frame) with a function not yet certain. Unmatched junction bases numbered 8, after V lost 4 bases and J lost 4 bases. The CDR3 loop spans 15 amino acids. This CDR3 reads CASSPEPGQPDTQYF. The covered CDR3 bases are TGCGCCAGCAGTCCTGAACCGGGACAGCCAGATACG.

On this clone itself: The CDR3 goes on 3 residues after the read ends, and that part is filled in from the germline J gene. The chain carries TRBV11-1 and TRBJ1-1; the D is unclear. Germline CDR1 and CDR2: SGHAT and FQDESV (reference sequence). The CDR3 sequence is 13 residues long. V lost 7 bases and J lost 0, with 9 bases in between. CDR3 loop: CASNLHLNTEAFF. The CDR3 DNA, read in part, is TGTGCCAGCAACCTCCACTTGAACACTGAA. Complete variable domain (other parts from reference TRBV11-1 and TRBJ1-1): EAEVAQSPRYKITEKSQAVAFWCDPISGHATLYWYRQILGQGPELLVQFQDESVVDDSQLPKDRFSAERLKGVDSTLKIQPAELGDSAMYLCASNLHLNTEAFFGQGTRLTVV.

With regard to this clone: The sequence runs out 3 residues before the end of the CDR3; the remainder is reconstructed from the germline J gene. This sequence joins TRBV20-1 and TRBJ2-2; 9 bases match TRBD2. CDR1 and CDR2 (germline): DFQATT, SNEGSKA (reference sequence). J was trimmed by 7 bases and V by 1 base; bases with no gene match: 4. The CDR3 covers 14 residues. The CDR3 bases that were read are TGCAGTGCTAGAGGAGCGGGGGGTCACGGGGAG. Translating it yields CSARGAGGHGE. The full CDR3 sequence reads CSARGAGGHGELFF.

As to this clone: The CDR3 end lies 3 residues beyond the end of the read and is filled in from the germline J gene. V and J are TRBV20-1 and TRBJ2-7; weak D call: TRBD2 (6 bases). Germline CDR1 DFQATT, CDR2 SNEGSKA (reference sequence). CDR3 length equals 17 residues. V was cut by 6 bases and J by 4 bases, with 28 bases left in between. CDR3 DNA (partial): TGCAGTGCCAACCCTAATTTTTCGGGACTTGGCGGGTACGAG. This translates into CSANPNFSGLGGYE. The CDR3, in full, reads CSANPNFSGLGGYEQYF.

As for this clone: The read is 3 residues too short to cover the CDR3 end, so that end is filled in from the germline J gene. The chain links TRBV6-4 to TRBJ2-3; TRBD2 matches 8 bases. The V gene's germline CDR1 is MRHNA and CDR2 SNTAGT. The J segment lost 2 bases and the V segment lost 0 bases, leaving 7 bases of the junction unmatched. The CDR3 has 17 residues. The sequenced CDR3 bases are TGTGCCAGCAGTGACTCCCACTCGCGGGGGGACACAGATACG. Its translation is CASSDSHSRGDTDT. The full-length CDR3 reads as CASSDSHSRGDTDTQYF.